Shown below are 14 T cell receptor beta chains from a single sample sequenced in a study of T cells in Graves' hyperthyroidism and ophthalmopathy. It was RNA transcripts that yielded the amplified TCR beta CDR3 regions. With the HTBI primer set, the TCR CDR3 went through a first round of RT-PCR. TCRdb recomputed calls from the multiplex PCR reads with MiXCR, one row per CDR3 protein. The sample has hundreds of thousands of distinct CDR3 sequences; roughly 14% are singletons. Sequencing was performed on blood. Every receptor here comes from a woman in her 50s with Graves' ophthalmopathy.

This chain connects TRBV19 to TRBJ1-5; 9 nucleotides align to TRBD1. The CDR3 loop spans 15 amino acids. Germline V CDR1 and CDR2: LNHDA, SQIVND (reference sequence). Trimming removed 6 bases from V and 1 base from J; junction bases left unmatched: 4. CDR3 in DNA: TGTGCCAGTAGCAAAGACAGGGGGAGCAATCAGCCCCAGCATTTT. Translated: CASSKDRGSNQPQHF.

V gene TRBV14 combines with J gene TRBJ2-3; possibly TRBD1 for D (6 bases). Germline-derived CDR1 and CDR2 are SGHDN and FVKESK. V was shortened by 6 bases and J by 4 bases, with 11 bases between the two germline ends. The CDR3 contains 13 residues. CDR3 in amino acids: CASRHRAPDTQYF. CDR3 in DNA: TGTGCCAGCAGACACAGGGCCCCAGATACGCAGTATTTT. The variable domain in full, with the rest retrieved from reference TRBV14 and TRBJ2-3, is EAGVTQFPSHSVIEKGQTVTLRCDPISGHDNLYWYRRVMGKEIKFLLHFVKESKQDESGMPNNRFLAERTGGTYSTLKVQPAELEDSGVYFCASRHRAPDTQYFGPGTRLTVL.

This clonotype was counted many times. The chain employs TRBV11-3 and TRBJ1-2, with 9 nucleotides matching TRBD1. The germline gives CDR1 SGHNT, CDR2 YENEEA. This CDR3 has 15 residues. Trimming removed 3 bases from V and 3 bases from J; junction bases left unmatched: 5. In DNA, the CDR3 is TGTGCCAGCAGCTTGGGGACAGGGCGGTACTATGGCTACACCTTC. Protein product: CASSLGTGRYYGYTF. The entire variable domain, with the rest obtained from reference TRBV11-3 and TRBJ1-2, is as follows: EAGVVQSPRYKIIEKKQPVAFWCNPISGHNTLYWYLQNLGQGPELLIRYENEEAVDDSQLPKDRFSAERLKGVDSTLKIQPAELGDSAVYLCASSLGTGRYYGYTFGSGTRLTVV.

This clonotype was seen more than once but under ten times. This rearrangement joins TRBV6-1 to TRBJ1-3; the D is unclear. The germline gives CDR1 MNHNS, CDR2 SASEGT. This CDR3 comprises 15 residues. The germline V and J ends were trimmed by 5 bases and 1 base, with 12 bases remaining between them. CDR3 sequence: CASSRTGESGNTIYF. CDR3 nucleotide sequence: TGTGCCAGCAGTCGCACTGGGGAATCTGGAAACACCATATATTTT.

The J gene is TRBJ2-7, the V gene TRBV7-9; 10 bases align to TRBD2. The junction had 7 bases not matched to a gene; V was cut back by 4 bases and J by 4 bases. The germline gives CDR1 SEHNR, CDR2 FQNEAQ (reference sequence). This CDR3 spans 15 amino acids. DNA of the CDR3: TGTGCCAGCAGCTCATCAAGCGGGAGGGTGTACGAGCAGTACTTC. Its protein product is CASSSSSGRVYEQYF. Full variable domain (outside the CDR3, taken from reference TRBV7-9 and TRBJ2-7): DTGVSQNPRHKITKRGQNVTFRCDPISEHNRLYWYRQTLGQGPEFLTYFQNEAQLEKSRLLSDRFSAERPKGSFSTLEIQRTEQGDSAMYLCASSSSSGRVYEQYFGPGTRLTVT.

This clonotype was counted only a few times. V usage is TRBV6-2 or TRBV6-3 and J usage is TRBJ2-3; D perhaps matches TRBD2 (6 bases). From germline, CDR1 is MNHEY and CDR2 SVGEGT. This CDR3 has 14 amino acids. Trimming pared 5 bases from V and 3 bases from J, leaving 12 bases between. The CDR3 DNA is TGTGCCAGCAGTCCGTACCGGGGGACAGATACGCAGTATTTT. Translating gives CASSPYRGTDTQYF.

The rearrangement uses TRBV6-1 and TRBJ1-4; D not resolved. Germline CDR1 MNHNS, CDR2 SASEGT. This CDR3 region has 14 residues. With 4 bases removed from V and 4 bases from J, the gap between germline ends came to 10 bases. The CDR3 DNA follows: TGTGCCAGCAGTGTGAGTCGGATTAATGAAAAACTGTTTTTT. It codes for CASSVSRINEKLFF.

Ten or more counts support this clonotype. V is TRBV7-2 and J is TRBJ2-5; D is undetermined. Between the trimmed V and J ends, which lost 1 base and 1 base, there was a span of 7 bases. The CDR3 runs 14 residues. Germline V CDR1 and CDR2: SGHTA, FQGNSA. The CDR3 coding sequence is TGTGCCAGCAGCTTAGAATGGACCCAAGAGACCCAGTACTTC. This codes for CASSLEWTQETQYF.

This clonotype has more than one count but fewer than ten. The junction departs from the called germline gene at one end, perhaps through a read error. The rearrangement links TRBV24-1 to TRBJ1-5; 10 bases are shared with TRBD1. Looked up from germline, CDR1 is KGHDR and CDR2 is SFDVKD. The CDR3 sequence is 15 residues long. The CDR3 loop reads CAISEGTGVHQPQHF. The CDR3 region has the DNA TGTGCCATCAGTGAAGGGACAGGGGTTCATCAGCCCCAGCATTTT.

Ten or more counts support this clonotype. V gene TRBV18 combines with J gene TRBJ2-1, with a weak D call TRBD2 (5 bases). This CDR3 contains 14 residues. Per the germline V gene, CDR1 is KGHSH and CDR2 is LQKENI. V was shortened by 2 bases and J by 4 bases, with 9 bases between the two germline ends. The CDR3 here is CASSPESGYNEQFF. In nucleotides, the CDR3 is TGTGCCAGCTCACCAGAAAGCGGTTACAATGAGCAGTTCTTC.

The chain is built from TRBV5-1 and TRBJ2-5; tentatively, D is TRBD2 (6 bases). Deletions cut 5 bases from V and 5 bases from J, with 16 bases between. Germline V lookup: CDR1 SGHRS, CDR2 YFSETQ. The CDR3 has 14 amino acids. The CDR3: CASSSPRDSETQYF. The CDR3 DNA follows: TGCGCCAGCAGTTCGCCGAGGGACTCGGAGACCCAGTACTTC.

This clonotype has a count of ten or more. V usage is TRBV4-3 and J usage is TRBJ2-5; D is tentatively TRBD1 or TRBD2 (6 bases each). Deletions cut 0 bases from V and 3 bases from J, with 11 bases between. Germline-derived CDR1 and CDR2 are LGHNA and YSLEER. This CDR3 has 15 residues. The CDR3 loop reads CASSQEGGTKETQYF. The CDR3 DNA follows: TGCGCCAGCAGCCAAGAAGGCGGGACAAAAGAGACCCAGTACTTC.

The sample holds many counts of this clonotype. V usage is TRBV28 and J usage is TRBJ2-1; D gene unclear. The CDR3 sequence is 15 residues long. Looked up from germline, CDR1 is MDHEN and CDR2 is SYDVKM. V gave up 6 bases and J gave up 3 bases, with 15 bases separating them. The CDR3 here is CASRPFSGNYNEQFF. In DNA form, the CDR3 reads TGTGCCAGCAGGCCTTTTTCGGGCAACTACAATGAGCAGTTCTTC.

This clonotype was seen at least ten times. The CDR3 DNA reads TGTGCCAGCAGTTTAAACAGCCAAGAGACCCAGTACTTC. This translates into CASSLNSQETQYF. The chain uses TRBV28 and TRBJ2-5, with unresolved D. The CDR3 runs 13 residues. The V end lost 2 bases, the J end lost 1 base, and 5 bases lay between the germline ends. CDR1 and CDR2 from the germline V gene are MDHEN and SYDVKM. The whole variable domain, remainder taken from reference TRBV28 and TRBJ2-5, is DVKVTQSSRYLVKRTGEKVFLECVQDMDHENMFWYRQDPGLGLRLIYFSYDVKMKEKGDIPEGYSVSREKKERFSLILESASTNQTSMYLCASSLNSQETQYFGPGTRLLVL.